The 29 T cell receptor beta chains listed next were all sequenced from one sample in a study of T-cell reconstitution after alpha-beta-depleted transplantation in children. A TCRbeta library incorporating unique molecular identifiers was prepared. TCRdb recomputed calls from the PCR reads with MiXCR, one row per CDR3 protein. Here the sample spans some 300,000 distinct CDR3 sequences, about 9.4% being singletons. The source was PBMCs from the stem cell graft donor, collected from the stem cell graft. The origin of the receptors is a human donor who donated a stem cell graft to a child with acute lymphoblastic leukemia.

This clonotype was counted between two and nine times. The chain uses TRBV29-1 and TRBJ2-7; D may be TRBD2 (6 bases). Trimming left V 6 bases short and J 13 bases short, with 22 bases between. This CDR3 has 12 residues. CDR1 is SQVTM, CDR2 ANQGSEA, per germline. In nucleotides, the CDR3 is TGCAGCGTAGCGACAGAAGGAGGGCGGGGTTACTTC. Its translation: CSVATEGGRGYF.

This clonotype was found many times. The genes are TRBV27 and TRBJ2-7; 7 nucleotides line up with TRBD1. This CDR3 region has 14 residues. Germline V gene sequence: CDR1 MNHEY, CDR2 SMNVEV (reference sequence). J lost 0 bases, V lost 4 bases, and 3 bases had no gene match. The CDR3 sequence is CASSSTGSSYEQYF. Here the CDR3 DNA reads TGTGCCAGCAGTTCGACAGGGAGCTCCTACGAGCAGTACTTC.

The chain has TRBV5-1 and TRBJ2-2; possible D gene TRBD1, 5 bases. Germline V gene data show CDR1 as SGHRS and CDR2 as YFSETQ. The germline V and J ends were trimmed by 3 bases and 11 bases, with 8 bases remaining between them. This CDR3 contains 11 residues. This CDR3 reads CASSSTVELFF. In DNA form, the CDR3 reads TGCGCCAGCAGCTCGACAGTAGAGCTGTTTTTT.

Only a few counts were recorded for this clonotype. The chain recombines TRBV3-1 with TRBJ2-1; the match to TRBD2 covers 7 bases. J was trimmed by 6 bases and V by 1 base; bases with no gene match: 6. CDR1 and CDR2 from the germline V gene are LGHDT and YNNKEL (reference sequence). This CDR3 is built from 15 residues. The CDR3 reads CASSQGRGGFNEQFF. The CDR3 nucleotides are TGTGCCAGCAGCCAAGGGAGGGGAGGGTTCAATGAGCAGTTCTTC.

This chain joins TRBV28 and TRBJ2-5, with D uncertain. Germline V CDR1 and CDR2: MDHEN, SYDVKM. The germline V and J ends were trimmed by 8 bases and 2 bases, with 12 bases remaining between them. The CDR3 loop spans 13 amino acids. This chain's CDR3 is CASCRTTQETQYF. DNA for the CDR3: TGTGCCAGCTGTAGGACCACTCAAGAGACCCAGTACTTC.

This clonotype was picked up a small number of times. The chain recombines TRBV12-3 or TRBV12-4 with TRBJ1-5; the D gene is possibly TRBD1 (5 bases). The ends were cut back, 8 bases at V and 3 bases at J, with 11 bases in the middle. This CDR3 is built from 13 residues. DNA of the CDR3: TGTGCCAGCCGGGGGGGACTCAATCAGCCCCAGCATTTT. This encodes CASRGGLNQPQHF.

The rearrangement joins TRBV24-1 to TRBJ2-7; 8 bases match TRBD1. The germline gives CDR1 KGHDR, CDR2 SFDVKD. This CDR3 region has 16 residues. Unmatched junction bases numbered 12, after V lost 7 bases and J lost 2 bases. The CDR3 sequence: CATSDPGAGGPYEQYF. For the CDR3, the DNA is TGTGCCACCAGCGACCCAGGGGCAGGGGGCCCCTACGAGCAGTACTTC.

V and J are TRBV6-1 and TRBJ2-3; TRBD2 aligns across 7 bases. Germline V lookup: CDR1 MNHNS, CDR2 SASEGT. This CDR3 has 15 residues. V trimming: 7 bases; J trimming: 2 bases; junction bases outside the gene matches: 9. CDR3 in amino acids: CASKSSGTPTDTQYF. CDR3 in DNA: TGTGCCAGCAAGTCAAGCGGGACCCCCACAGATACGCAGTATTTT.

The sample holds many counts of this clonotype. The chain couples TRBV4-2 to TRBJ2-7, with D perhaps TRBD2 (5 bases). Trimming took 0 bases from V and 2 from J, leaving 8 bases between them. The germline V gene encodes CDR1 LGHNA and CDR2 YNFKEQ. The CDR3 spans 14 residues. CDR3 sequence: CASSQDAGPYEQYF. As DNA, the CDR3 is TGTGCCAGCAGCCAAGACGCGGGCCCCTACGAGCAGTACTTC.

This clonotype was found a few times. The chain is built from TRBV12-3 or TRBV12-4 and TRBJ1-6; 8 bases match TRBD1. The CDR3 runs to 15 residues. The V gene end was trimmed by 3 bases and the J gene end by 6 bases; junction bases not matched to a gene: 4. CDR3 bases: TGTGCCAGCAGTTTCCGGGACAGGAGTAATTCACCCCTCCACTTT. Translated, it gives CASSFRDRSNSPLHF.

This clonotype has more than one count but fewer than ten. The chain joins TRBV10-3 to TRBJ2-3; 9 bases are a match to TRBD1. The J segment lost 0 bases and the V segment lost 6 bases, leaving 4 bases of the junction unmatched. The germline V gene has CDR1 ENHRY and CDR2 SYGVKD. This CDR3 has 15 amino acids. In DNA form, the CDR3 reads TGTGCCATCAGCGGGACAGGGAGTAGCACAGATACGCAGTATTTT. This sequence encodes CAISGTGSSTDTQYF.

The V call is TRBV4-3, the J call TRBJ2-7, with D tentatively TRBD1 (6 bases). The germline V gene has CDR1 LGHNA and CDR2 YSLEER. V was clipped by 1 base and J by 1 base, with 11 bases between them. The CDR3 has 15 residues. The CDR3 spells CASSQGAGASYEQYF. DNA of the CDR3: TGCGCCAGCAGCCAAGGGGCAGGGGCTTCCTACGAGCAGTACTTC.

This clonotype was counted many times. The J gene is TRBJ2-5, the V gene TRBV12-3 or TRBV12-4; 8 nucleotides agree with TRBD2. CDR3 length equals 14 residues. Trimming removed 6 bases from V and 5 bases from J; junction bases left unmatched: 8. CDR3 DNA sequence: TGTGCCAGCAGCTCCGGACTAGCACGGGAGACCCAGTACTTC. Translated, it gives CASSSGLARETQYF.

This clonotype was found many times. The chain links TRBV4-3 to TRBJ1-3, with a possible D match to TRBD1 (5 bases). Between the trimmed V and J ends, which lost 0 bases and 1 base, there was a span of 10 bases. The germline V gene encodes CDR1 LGHNA and CDR2 YSLEER. The CDR3 runs 16 residues. As DNA, the CDR3 is TGCGCCAGCAGCCAAGAACTCCGGGGGTCTGGAAACACCATATATTTT. Translating gives CASSQELRGSGNTIYF.

The chain links TRBV12-3 or TRBV12-4 to TRBJ1-5, with a possible D match to TRBD1 (6 bases). The CDR3 consists of 16 residues. The germline V and J ends were trimmed by 1 base and 2 bases, with 12 bases remaining between them. In DNA form, the CDR3 reads TGTGCCAGCAGTTTAGAGTACAGGGTGGGCAATCAGCCCCAGCATTTT. Protein sequence: CASSLEYRVGNQPQHF.

This clonotype was seen a few times. The rearrangement uses TRBV10-3 and TRBJ2-5; D possibly corresponds to TRBD2 (5 bases). Germline CDR1 ENHRY, CDR2 SYGVKD. V was shortened by 0 bases and J by 13 bases, with 18 bases between the two germline ends. This CDR3 comprises 14 residues. CDR3 region: CAISESPTVSGGYF. The CDR3 DNA follows: TGTGCCATCAGTGAGTCCCCGACCGTGAGCGGAGGGTACTTC.

This clonotype has a handful of counts. This chain links TRBV29-1 with TRBJ2-7; perhaps D is TRBD1 or TRBD2 (5 bases each). Trimming cost V 3 bases and J 4 bases, with 7 bases left between them. The CDR3 runs 11 residues. Germline assignment: CDR1 SQVTM and CDR2 ANQGSEA. The CDR3 here is CSVEGEYEQYF. In DNA form, the CDR3 reads TGCAGCGTTGAGGGGGAATACGAGCAGTACTTC.

This chain uses TRBV6-1 with TRBJ1-5, with D maybe TRBD1 (6 bases). CDR1 and CDR2 from the germline V gene are MNHNS and SASEGT. CDR3 length equals 16 residues. Between the trimmed V and J ends, which lost 7 bases and 1 base, there was a span of 17 bases. Here the CDR3 DNA reads TGTGCCAGCACCAACAATTTACAGGGAAGCAATCAGCCCCAGCATTTT. It codes for CASTNNLQGSNQPQHF.

This clonotype was counted at least ten times. The rearrangement uses TRBV9 and TRBJ1-2; D perhaps matches TRBD1 (5 bases). Trimming left V 0 bases short and J 7 bases short, with 7 bases between. Germline-derived CDR1 and CDR2 are SGDLS and YYNGEE. This CDR3 comprises 12 residues. This chain's CDR3 is CASSVAGGGYTF. Here the CDR3 DNA reads TGTGCCAGCAGCGTAGCTGGGGGTGGCTACACCTTC.

The sample holds a few counts of this clonotype. J is TRBJ2-1 and V is TRBV5-5; 10 bases map to TRBD1. J was trimmed by 6 bases and V by 4 bases; bases with no gene match: 4. This CDR3 contains 14 residues. Germline lookup yields CDR1 SGHKS and CDR2 YYEKEE (reference sequence). CDR3 in DNA: TGTGCCAGCAGCGACCGGGACAGGGGCAATGAGCAGTTCTTC. Translated, it gives CASSDRDRGNEQFF. The whole variable domain, filled in from reference TRBV5-5 and TRBJ2-1, reads DAGVTQSPTHLIKTRGQQVTLRCSPISGHKSVSWYQQVLGQGPQFIFQYYEKEERGRGNFPDRFSARQFPNYSSELNVNALLLGDSALYLCASSDRDRGNEQFFGPGTRLTVL.

V gene TRBV7-9 combines with J gene TRBJ2-7; D tentatively reads TRBD1 or TRBD2 (5 bases each). Trimming removed 3 bases from V and 5 bases from J, with 17 bases in between. CDR3 size: 15 residues. From germline, CDR1 is SEHNR and CDR2 FQNEAQ (reference sequence). The CDR3 is CASSFPRDQTNEQYF. Written as DNA, the CDR3 is TGTGCCAGCAGCTTTCCTCGGGACCAGACAAACGAGCAGTACTTC.

The V call is TRBV12-3 or TRBV12-4, the J call TRBJ1-1, with a weak D call TRBD1 (5 bases). The CDR3 spans 14 residues. Trimming stripped 6 bases from V and 10 bases from J, with 21 bases between. CDR3 protein: CASRGGLLPPAAFF. Here the CDR3 DNA reads TGTGCCAGCAGGGGGGGACTCCTCCCGCCAGCAGCTTTCTTT.

The chain is built from TRBV4-3 and TRBJ2-2; 9 bases fit TRBD1. CDR3 length: 17 amino acids. Germline CDR1 and CDR2: LGHNA and YSLEER. J lost 4 bases, V lost 1 base, and 7 bases had no gene match. CDR3 residues: CASSQAPGQGSTGELFF. As DNA, the CDR3 is TGCGCCAGCAGCCAAGCCCCGGGACAGGGATCCACCGGGGAGCTGTTTTTT.

This clonotype was counted a few times. The chain has TRBV3-1 and TRBJ2-2; 7 bases are a match to TRBD1. V gave up 1 base and J gave up 7 bases; unmatched junction bases: 6. Germline V gene data show CDR1 as LGHDT and CDR2 as YNNKEL (reference sequence). CDR3 length: 15 residues. The chain's CDR3 is CASSQVTGVGGELFF. CDR3 DNA sequence: TGTGCCAGCAGCCAAGTCACAGGGGTCGGCGGGGAGCTGTTTTTT. The variable domain in full, with the rest retrieved from reference TRBV3-1 and TRBJ2-2, is DTAVSQTPKYLVTQMGNDKSIKCEQNLGHDTMYWYKQDSKKFLKIMFSYNNKELIINETVPNRFSPKSPDKAHLNLHINSLELGDSAVYFCASSQVTGVGGELFFGEGSRLTVL.

This clonotype came up many times. This sequence joins TRBV11-1 and TRBJ2-3, with D uncertain. Germline-derived CDR1 and CDR2 are SGHAT and FQDESV (reference sequence). The CDR3 has 18 amino acids. V gave up 1 base and J gave up 0 bases, with 17 bases separating them. In nucleotides, the CDR3 is TGTGCCAGCAGCTTAGACGGCAGCTCTATACCTAGCACAGATACGCAGTATTTT. Amino acids: CASSLDGSSIPSTDTQYF.

To note about this clonotype: The CDR3 end shows no conserved phenylalanine or tryptophan, and so a read error is likely. The DNA is left out, because the CDR3 cannot be placed on it with certainty; the CDR3 is given as TCRdb lists it. The chain joins TRBV12-3 or TRBV12-4 to TRBJ2-7; the D call in the table, TRBD1, was not verified against the DNA. Termini included, the CDR3 measures 11 amino acids. The CDR3 here is CARRTAGITYL.

The V call is TRBV12-3 or TRBV12-4, the J call TRBJ2-1; TRBD1 matches at 12 bases. CDR3 length: 15 amino acids. With 1 base clipped from V and 9 bases from J, the junction kept 4 bases outside the gene matches. The CDR3 is CASSLVGTGGGEQFF. The CDR3, as DNA: TGTGCCAGCAGTTTAGTGGGGACAGGGGGCGGTGAGCAGTTCTTC.

This clonotype was recorded at least ten times. The chain employs TRBV12-3 or TRBV12-4 and TRBJ2-1; D possibly matches TRBD1 or TRBD2 (5 bases each). The CDR3 is 15 amino acids. Trimming took 2 bases from V and 9 from J, leaving 17 bases between them. CDR3 protein: CASSLPPRGPGEQFF. The CDR3 coding sequence is TGTGCCAGCAGTTTACCCCCCCGGGGCCCTGGTGAGCAGTTCTTC.

This clonotype was observed a few times. The V call is TRBV18, the J call TRBJ1-1; D gene uncertain. V lost 3 bases to trimming and J lost 8 bases, with 16 bases between them. CDR3 length equals 14 residues. Germline-derived CDR1 and CDR2 are KGHSH and LQKENI. The CDR3 sequence is CASSPLDGFVEAFF. CDR3 bases: TGTGCCAGCTCACCCCTAGACGGCTTCGTCGAAGCTTTCTTT.